The 27 T cell receptor beta chains reported below all come from one sample, sequenced in a study of early T cells in non-severe SARS-CoV-2 infection. TCRdb reprocessed the 5' RACE reads via MiXCR and lists one record per CDR3 protein. The sample holds roughly 80,000 distinct CDR3 sequences, roughly 6% seen once. Sequenced material: whole blood. The receptor source for this set is an adult who was a healthcare worker with PCR-confirmed SARS-CoV-2 infection or an uninfected control (not recorded which).

The CDR3 reads CASTRDRGSYNEQFF. In DNA, the CDR3 is TGTGCCAGCACCAGGGACAGGGGATCCTACAATGAGCAGTTCTTC. V is TRBV6-1 and J is TRBJ2-1, with 10 bases identical to TRBD1. The CDR3 is 15 residues long. CDR1 MNHNS and CDR2 SASEGT come from the germline V gene. The V gene end was trimmed by 7 bases and the J gene end by 1 base; junction bases not matched to a gene: 4.

The CDR3 nucleotides read TGTGCCAGCAGTGACAGCGGGAAGTCGTACGAGCAGTACTTC. Protein product: CASSDSGKSYEQYF. The J gene is TRBJ2-7, the V gene TRBV25-1; the match to TRBD2 covers 7 bases. V gave up 3 bases and J gave up 4 bases; unmatched junction bases: 6. The CDR3 runs 14 residues. Per germline, CDR1 MGHDK and CDR2 SYGVNS.

This clonotype has just a few counts. The chain carries TRBV7-8 and TRBJ1-1; possibly TRBD1 for D (5 bases). The ends were cut back, 3 bases at V and 7 bases at J, with 12 bases in the middle. There are 13 residues in the CDR3. The germline gives CDR1 SGHVS, CDR2 FQNEAQ. CDR3 sequence reads: CASSFPGGGEAFF. CDR3 DNA: TGTGCCAGCAGCTTCCCTGGGGGGGGTGAAGCTTTCTTT.

This clonotype was seen at least ten times. The chain has TRBV10-3 and TRBJ2-1; 7 bases agree with TRBD2. The CDR3 is 15 amino acids. J was trimmed by 3 bases and V by 8 bases; bases with no gene match: 10. CDR1 and CDR2 (germline): ENHRY, SYGVKD. The DNA for the CDR3 is TGTGCCATCGGTTCAGGGAGGGATTACTACAATGAGCAGTTCTTC. This sequence encodes CAIGSGRDYYNEQFF.

The chain is built from TRBV5-6 and TRBJ2-7; 9 bases align to TRBD1. The germline V gene encodes CDR1 SGHDT and CDR2 YYEEEE. Trimming took 5 bases from V and 0 from J; bases not matched to a gene: 6. The CDR3 loop spans 15 amino acids. This chain's CDR3 is CASRPGQGRSYEQYF. The DNA of the CDR3 is TGTGCCAGCAGACCGGGACAGGGTCGCTCCTACGAGCAGTACTTC. Full variable domain (rest looked up from reference TRBV5-6 and TRBJ2-7): DAGVTQSPTHLIKTRGQQVTLRCSPKSGHDTVSWYQQALGQGPQFIFQYYEEEERQRGNFPDRFSGHQFPNYSSELNVNALLLGDSALYLCASRPGQGRSYEQYFGPGTRLTVT.

The V gene is TRBV2, the J gene TRBJ2-3, with 10 nucleotides matching TRBD2. Per the germline V gene, CDR1 is SNHLY and CDR2 is FYNNEI. V gave up 4 bases and J gave up 2 bases; unmatched junction bases: 9. The CDR3 contains 17 residues. The CDR3 nucleotides read TGTGCCAGCAGTGTTGAAACTAGCGGGGTCCACACAGATACGCAGTATTTT. Protein: CASSVETSGVHTDTQYF.

This clonotype was picked up a small number of times. The rearrangement joins TRBV25-1 to TRBJ1-4; unclear D gene. Germline V gene data show CDR1 as MGHDK and CDR2 as SYGVNS. Trimming stripped 3 bases from V and 6 bases from J, with 8 bases between. The CDR3 runs to 13 residues. The DNA for the CDR3 is TGTGCCAGCAGTGATGGGTTTCATGAAAAACTGTTTTTT. It codes for CASSDGFHEKLFF.

Ten or more counts support this clonotype. The J gene is TRBJ1-6, the V gene TRBV11-2, with TRBD1 matching over 10 bases. V shed 5 bases and J 6 bases; nucleotides not matched to a gene: 7. The CDR3 sequence is 16 residues long. Germline V gene data show CDR1 as SGHAT and CDR2 as FQNNGV. This CDR3 is CASSLGQGMSNSPLHF. The CDR3 nucleotides are TGTGCCAGCAGCCTGGGACAGGGGATGTCTAATTCACCCCTCCACTTT.

This sequence joins TRBV3-1 and TRBJ1-5; D remains unclear. Germline loops: CDR1 LGHDT, CDR2 YNNKEL (reference sequence). Trimming cost V 0 bases and J 4 bases, with 10 bases left between them. The CDR3 extends over 15 amino acids. The CDR3 DNA reads as TGTGCCAGCAGCCAAGATTCGGGTAGAAATCAGCCCCAGCATTTT. This encodes CASSQDSGRNQPQHF.

V is TRBV5-1 and J is TRBJ2-7, with D possibly being TRBD1 (6 bases). Germline-derived CDR1 and CDR2 are SGHRS and YFSETQ. CDR3 size: 14 residues. The V gene lost 4 bases and the J gene lost 4 bases, with 15 bases spanning the gap. CDR3 sequence reads: CASSPGQRGYEQYF. In DNA, the CDR3 is TGCGCCAGCAGCCCCGGACAGAGGGGGTACGAGCAGTACTTC. The complete variable domain, with remaining parts taken from reference TRBV5-1 and TRBJ2-7, reads KAGVTQTPRYLIKTRGQQVTLSCSPISGHRSVSWYQQTPGQGLQFLFEYFSETQRNKGNFPGRFSGRQFSNSRSEMNVSTLELGDSALYLCASSPGQRGYEQYFGPGTRLTVT.

This clonotype was seen a handful of times. V usage is TRBV28 and J usage is TRBJ2-2; 9 nucleotides agree with TRBD1. The CDR3 is 13 amino acids. Germline V lookup: CDR1 MDHEN, CDR2 SYDVKM. V was pared by 6 bases and J by 6 bases, with 2 bases of the junction left unmatched. CDR3 residues: CASRGQGSGELFF. The CDR3, as DNA: TGTGCCAGCAGGGGACAGGGTTCCGGGGAGCTGTTTTTT.

This clonotype occurred many times. The chain carries TRBV30 and TRBJ1-5; D gene unclear. The CDR3 is 14 residues long. Germline V gene sequence: CDR1 GTSNPN, CDR2 SVGIG (reference sequence). Trimming removed 2 bases from V and 2 bases from J, with 10 bases in between. The CDR3 sequence: CAWSLGGRNQPQHF. In DNA, the CDR3 is TGTGCCTGGAGTCTTGGAGGTCGCAATCAGCCCCAGCATTTT.

This clonotype showed up many times. The chain is built from TRBV4-3 and TRBJ2-7, with 8 bases fitting TRBD2. With 2 bases clipped from V and 3 bases from J, the junction kept 6 bases outside the gene matches. From germline, CDR1 is LGHNA and CDR2 YSLEER. This CDR3 spans 15 amino acids. In nucleotides, the CDR3 is TGCGCCAGCAGCCAATTAGCGGGATCCGGCTACGAGCAGTACTTC. Protein sequence: CASSQLAGSGYEQYF.

The chain combines TRBV5-1 with TRBJ2-1; perhaps D is TRBD1 or TRBD2 (5 bases each). This CDR3 has 16 amino acids. Germline V gene lookup returns CDR1 SGHRS and CDR2 YFSETQ. The V end was cut by 0 bases, the J end by 4 bases, with 14 bases between. The CDR3 nucleotides are TGCGCCAGCAGCTTGGCCCCCGGGACCCAGTACAATGAGCAGTTCTTC. Translation: CASSLAPGTQYNEQFF.

This clonotype was detected ten times or more. This chain connects TRBV20-1 to TRBJ2-5; the D gene is possibly TRBD2 (6 bases). Germline CDR1 and CDR2: DFQATT and SNEGSKA (reference sequence). The CDR3 runs to 11 residues. The V end was cut by 1 base, the J end by 10 bases, with 10 bases between. The CDR3 protein is CSARAPEGQYF. The CDR3 region has the DNA TGCAGTGCTAGAGCGCCGGAGGGCCAGTACTTC.

This clonotype has ten or more counts. The chain recombines TRBV7-2 with TRBJ2-7, with 15 bases identical to TRBD2. The CDR3 length is 17 residues. In germline, CDR1 is SGHTA, CDR2 FQGNSA. Trimming removed 4 bases from V and 2 bases from J; junction bases left unmatched: 6. The CDR3 nucleotides read TGTGCCAGCAGCTGGGGACTAGCGGGGGGAGGTACCTACGAGCAGTACTTC. This sequence encodes CASSWGLAGGGTYEQYF.

In DNA, the CDR3 is TGTGCCAGCAGTCTTCGACAGCTTTATGGCTACACCTTC. Translated: CASSLRQLYGYTF. The rearrangement uses TRBV28 and TRBJ1-2, with a weak D call TRBD1 (5 bases). V gave up 5 bases and J gave up 5 bases, with 12 bases separating them. The germline V gene has CDR1 MDHEN and CDR2 SYDVKM. This CDR3 has 13 amino acids.

This clonotype was counted many times. This rearrangement joins TRBV20-1 to TRBJ1-1; 8 positions match TRBD1. The CDR3 runs to 12 residues. Germline values: CDR1 DFQATT, CDR2 SNEGSKA (reference sequence). The V segment lost 0 bases and the J segment 10 bases; nucleotides outside the gene matches: 4. The chain's CDR3 is CSARDPDRAAFF. CDR3 DNA sequence: TGCAGTGCTAGAGATCCGGACAGGGCAGCTTTCTTT.

Ten or more counts support this clonotype. The chain links TRBV18 to TRBJ2-3; 9 nucleotides match TRBD2. This CDR3 has 17 amino acids. J gave up 2 bases and V 6 bases, and 12 bases lay outside the gene matches. Germline V gene lookup returns CDR1 KGHSH and CDR2 LQKENI. Here the CDR3 DNA reads TGTGCCAGCTCCCGATCAGCGGGGGGCTCCCTCACAGATACGCAGTATTTT. Amino acid sequence: CASSRSAGGSLTDTQYF.

There are a few counts of this clonotype. CDR3 DNA: TGTGCCAGCAGTTTAGCCAACCGGGACAGCCAAGAGACCCAGTACTTC. This codes for CASSLANRDSQETQYF. J is TRBJ2-5 and V is TRBV12-3 or TRBV12-4; TRBD1 agrees at 7 bases. CDR3 size: 16 residues. The V gene end was trimmed by 0 bases and the J gene end by 1 base; junction bases not matched to a gene: 5.

The chain combines TRBV6-6 with TRBJ1-3, with D maybe TRBD1 (5 bases). The germline V and J ends were trimmed by 0 bases and 0 bases, with 9 bases remaining between them. From germline, CDR1 is MNHNY and CDR2 SVGAGI (reference sequence). The CDR3 is 16 amino acids. The CDR3 protein is CASSYSGGSSGNTIYF. The CDR3 nucleotides read TGTGCCAGCAGTTACTCGGGGGGGAGCTCTGGAAACACCATATATTTT.

The chain couples TRBV28 to TRBJ2-7; the D gene is possibly TRBD1 (5 bases). The CDR3 has 15 residues. The V end was cut by 2 bases, the J end by 2 bases, with 13 bases between. Germline CDR1 reads MDHEN; CDR2 reads SYDVKM. CDR3 sequence: CASSLRGDVTYEQYF. CDR3 nucleotides: TGTGCCAGCAGTTTAAGGGGCGATGTAACCTACGAGCAGTACTTC.

This clonotype was counted only a few times. The genes are TRBV2 and TRBJ2-7; 10 positions match TRBD1. Germline loops: CDR1 SNHLY, CDR2 FYNNEI. The CDR3 length is 15 residues. J gave up 6 bases and V 5 bases, and 10 bases lay outside the gene matches. CDR3 loop: CASSTDRGIGGEQYF. The DNA for the CDR3 is TGTGCCAGCAGTACGGACAGGGGGATTGGCGGCGAGCAGTACTTC. Supplemented by reference TRBV2 and TRBJ2-7, the full variable domain reads EPEVTQTPSHQVTQMGQEVILRCVPISNHLYFYWYRQILGQKVEFLVSFYNNEISEKSEIFDDQFSVERPDGSNFTLKIRSTKLEDSAMYFCASSTDRGIGGEQYFGPGTRLTVT.

Written as DNA, the CDR3 is TGCGCCAGCAGGCCAGAGAGCTCCTATAATTCACCCCTCCACTTT. This gives the protein CASRPESSYNSPLHF. This rearrangement joins TRBV5-1 to TRBJ1-6; D uncertain. The germline gives CDR1 SGHRS, CDR2 YFSETQ. The CDR3 spans 15 residues. The V gene lost 5 bases and the J gene lost 0 bases, with 9 bases spanning the gap. The full variable domain, completed using reference TRBV5-1 and TRBJ1-6, is KAGVTQTPRYLIKTRGQQVTLSCSPISGHRSVSWYQQTPGQGLQFLFEYFSETQRNKGNFPGRFSGRQFSNSRSEMNVSTLELGDSALYLCASRPESSYNSPLHFGNGTRLTVT.

This clonotype was seen more than once but under ten times. The gene calls are TRBV20-1 and TRBJ1-1, with D hard to call. The germline V and J ends were trimmed by 0 bases and 1 base, with 9 bases remaining between them. The CDR3 has 14 residues. Per germline, CDR1 DFQATT and CDR2 SNEGSKA (reference sequence). The CDR3 region has the DNA TGCAGTGCTAGAGATGATACGAGGAACACTGAAGCTTTCTTT. Its protein product is CSARDDTRNTEAFF.

This clonotype was seen repeatedly, ten times or more. The rearrangement uses TRBV15 and TRBJ2-1; D perhaps matches TRBD2 (8 bases). Germline V gene sequence: CDR1 LNHNV, CDR2 YYDKDF (reference sequence). V lost 3 bases and J 3 bases, leaving 21 bases between the germline ends. The CDR3 contains 18 residues. The CDR3 reads CATSRTGSPGLGYNEQFF. DNA of the CDR3: TGTGCCACCAGCAGGACAGGGTCCCCGGGACTAGGCTACAATGAGCAGTTCTTC.

This clonotype occurred many times. This sequence joins TRBV7-9 and TRBJ1-5; D might be TRBD1 (5 bases). Germline loops: CDR1 SEHNR, CDR2 FQNEAQ (reference sequence). This CDR3 region has 15 residues. Deletions cut 6 bases from V and 9 bases from J, with 21 bases between. This chain's CDR3 is CASRSRVRVFAPQHF. CDR3 bases: TGTGCCAGCAGGTCCAGGGTCCGGGTTTTTGCGCCCCAGCATTTT. Full variable domain (rest looked up from reference TRBV7-9 and TRBJ1-5): DTGVSQNPRHKITKRGQNVTFRCDPISEHNRLYWYRQTLGQGPEFLTYFQNEAQLEKSRLLSDRFSAERPKGSFSTLEIQRTEQGDSAMYLCASRSRVRVFAPQHFGDGTRLSIL.